These 19 T cell receptor beta chains were sequenced from one sample in a study of long-term antiretroviral therapy in people with HIV. immunoSEQ v3.0 was run at survey level. Libraries were prepared by immunoSEQ multiplex PCR; TCRdb keeps only in-frame clonotypes and omits some of them. Of around 20,000 clones in the sample, around 81% were seen once. The source material was unsorted PBMCs, sampled 2.2 years after starting antiretroviral therapy. The receptors derive from a middle-aged man with HIV.

V usage is TRBV28 and J usage is TRBJ1-2, with D possibly matching TRBD1 (6 bases). V dropped 2 bases and J dropped 4 bases, with 11 bases sitting between them. Germline V gives CDR1 MDHEN, CDR2 SYDVKM. CDR3 size: 14 residues. CDR3 nucleotide sequence: TGTGCCAGCAGTTTACAGGGGTTTGTCTATGGCTACACCTTC. This gives the protein CASSLQGFVYGYTF.

This sequence joins TRBV5-6 and TRBJ2-1; maybe TRBD2 (7 bases). The CDR3 loop spans 17 amino acids. The germline gives CDR1 SGHDT, CDR2 YYEEEE. The V end was cut by 1 base, the J end by 0 bases, with 14 bases between. The CDR3 DNA is TGTGCCAGCAGCTTGCACGGACTAGGGGGCTCCTACAATGAGCAGTTCTTC. It translates to CASSLHGLGGSYNEQFF.

V usage is TRBV4-3 and J usage is TRBJ1-4; 7 bases match TRBD1. CDR1 is LGHNA, CDR2 YSLEER, per germline. This CDR3 is 14 amino acids long. J gave up 8 bases and V 8 bases, and 11 bases lay outside the gene matches. The CDR3: CASSSGGIGEKLFF. CDR3 sequence (DNA): TGCGCCAGCTCTTCAGGGGGAATCGGGGAAAAACTGTTTTTT.

This clone was seen only a few times. The V call is TRBV4-1, the J call TRBJ2-7; TRBD2 aligns across 9 bases. Trimming removed 4 bases from V and 0 bases from J; junction bases left unmatched: 4. Germline CDR1 and CDR2: MGHRA and YSYEKL. This CDR3 contains 15 residues. For the CDR3, the DNA is TGCGCCAGCAGCCTGCGACTAGCGGCCTCCTACGAGCAGTACTTC. Translation: CASSLRLAASYEQYF.

The chain employs TRBV19 and TRBJ2-3, with a weak D call TRBD2 (5 bases). The length of the CDR3 is 18 residues. Germline V gives CDR1 LNHDA, CDR2 SQIVND (reference sequence). Trimming took off 2 bases at V and 0 bases at J, with 18 bases between the two ends. The CDR3 is CASSIYASRFTSTDTQYF. In nucleotides, the CDR3 is TGTGCCAGTAGTATATACGCTAGCAGATTTACTAGCACAGATACGCAGTATTTT.

The V gene is TRBV11-2, the J gene TRBJ1-3; the match to TRBD1 covers 7 bases. Losses at the gene ends were 4 bases for V and 0 bases for J; bases not matched to a gene: 6. The CDR3 is 16 residues long. Germline V lookup: CDR1 SGHAT, CDR2 FQNNGV. The DNA of the CDR3 is TGTGCCAGCAGCTACCGCGCAGGGGGCTCTGGAAACACCATATATTTT. Translation: CASSYRAGGSGNTIYF. Full variable domain (outside the CDR3, taken from reference TRBV11-2 and TRBJ1-3): EAGVAQSPRYKIIEKRQSVAFWCNPISGHATLYWYQQILGQGPKLLIQFQNNGVVDDSQLPKDRFSAERLKGVDSTLKIQPAKLEDSAVYLCASSYRAGGSGNTIYFGEGSWLTVV.

DNA for the CDR3: TGTGCCAGCCTGCTGGGGGATCGGCGGAGGACTGAAGCTTTCTTT. Translation gives CASLLGDRRRTEAFF. The genes are TRBV7-8 and TRBJ1-1, with a weak D call TRBD1 (5 bases). This CDR3 spans 15 amino acids. Germline CDR1 is SGHVS and CDR2 is FQNEAQ. V lost 8 bases to trimming and J lost 5 bases, with 21 bases between them.

The chain joins TRBV29-1 to TRBJ2-5; TRBD2 aligns across 7 bases. Germline V gene lookup returns CDR1 SQVTM and CDR2 ANQGSEA. The CDR3 sequence is 12 residues long. V was clipped by 7 bases and J by 1 base; unmatched bases: 3. The CDR3 bases are TGCAGCGCATGGGGGGGCCAAGAGACCCAGTACTTC. Its translation: CSAWGGQETQYF.

CDR3 in DNA: TGTGCCAGCAGCCCCCCGAACGACTACGAGCAGTACTTC. As protein: CASSPPNDYEQYF. The chain joins TRBV7-9 to TRBJ2-7, with D hard to call. Per germline, CDR1 SEHNR and CDR2 FQNEAQ (reference sequence). CDR3 length equals 13 residues. V lost 5 bases and J lost 3, with 11 bases in between. Variable domain in full (rest from reference TRBV7-9 and TRBJ2-7): DTGVSQNPRHKITKRGQNVTFRCDPISEHNRLYWYRQTLGQGPEFLTYFQNEAQLEKSRLLSDRFSAERPKGSFSTLEIQRTEQGDSAMYLCASSPPNDYEQYFGPGTRLTVT.

V usage is TRBV5-1 and J usage is TRBJ2-5, with 7 bases aligning to TRBD1. The germline V gene encodes CDR1 SGHRS and CDR2 YFSETQ. This CDR3 is 14 amino acids long. V lost 4 bases and J lost 1; bases outside the gene matches: 4. As DNA, the CDR3 is TGCGCCAGCAGCACGACAGGGCCCCAAGAGACCCAGTACTTC. This gives the protein CASSTTGPQETQYF.

V usage is TRBV7-9 and J usage is TRBJ2-3; D not certain. The germline V gene has CDR1 SEHNR and CDR2 FQNEAQ (reference sequence). Trimming took 8 bases from V and 5 from J, leaving 11 bases between them. This CDR3 contains 12 residues. The CDR3 is CASHWGRDTQYF. In nucleotides, the CDR3 is TGTGCCAGCCATTGGGGAAGAGATACGCAGTATTTT. The full variable domain, in which reference TRBV7-9 and TRBJ2-3 provide the parts outside the CDR3, is DTGVSQNPRHKITKRGQNVTFRCDPISEHNRLYWYRQTLGQGPEFLTYFQNEAQLEKSRLLSDRFSAERPKGSFSTLEIQRTEQGDSAMYLCASHWGRDTQYFGPGTRLTVL.

The V gene is TRBV14, the J gene TRBJ1-1, with D unclear. The germline V gene encodes CDR1 SGHDN and CDR2 FVKESK. V gave up 5 bases and J gave up 1 base, with 11 bases separating them. The CDR3 is 14 amino acids. CDR3: CASSNRVSNTEAFF. The CDR3 DNA follows: TGTGCCAGCAGCAACAGAGTGTCGAACACTGAAGCTTTCTTT.

This chain joins TRBV7-8 and TRBJ1-1; TRBD1 matches at 7 bases. The junction had 6 bases not matched to a gene; V was cut back by 4 bases and J by 1 base. There are 15 residues in the CDR3. Germline-derived CDR1 and CDR2 are SGHVS and FQNEAQ. The CDR3 protein is CASSWGGQTNTEAFF. The CDR3 DNA is TGTGCCAGCAGCTGGGGGGGACAGACGAACACTGAAGCTTTCTTT.

This clone was seen once. The chain has TRBV28 and TRBJ1-2; weak D call: TRBD1 (5 bases). V gave up 6 bases and J gave up 6 bases, with 23 bases separating them. The length of the CDR3 is 16 residues. Germline lookup yields CDR1 MDHEN and CDR2 SYDVKM. The CDR3: CASSSLQDTPKDGYTF. DNA for the CDR3: TGTGCCAGCAGCAGCCTCCAGGACACCCCCAAGGATGGCTACACCTTC.

A few counts support this clone. The CDR3 DNA is TGTGCCAGACGGGACAGGGGGGACTACGAGCAGTACTTC. Its protein product is CARRDRGDYEQYF. V usage is TRBV21-1 and J usage is TRBJ2-7; the table gives TRBD1 as D, unverified against the DNA. TRBV21-1 is a documented pseudogene. This CDR3 contains 13 residues.

A few counts support this clone. This chain uses TRBV10-2 with TRBJ1-1, with no clear D. With 3 bases removed from V and 0 bases from J, the gap between germline ends came to 8 bases. The V gene's germline CDR1 is WSHSY and CDR2 SAAADI. This CDR3 comprises 14 residues. The chain's CDR3 is CASSDAAMNTEAFF. The CDR3 bases are TGCGCCAGCAGTGATGCAGCAATGAACACTGAAGCTTTCTTT.

This clone was counted only a few times. The chain joins TRBV5-6 to TRBJ2-1, with D perhaps TRBD2 (6 bases). Germline V lookup: CDR1 SGHDT, CDR2 YYEEEE. CDR3 length equals 14 residues. Trimming stripped 4 bases from V and 14 bases from J, with 22 bases between. CDR3 loop: CASSEIPVGGREFF. The CDR3, as DNA: TGTGCCAGCAGCGAAATCCCGGTAGGAGGGCGGGAGTTCTTC.

This chain links TRBV25-1 with TRBJ1-6; 7 bases are shared with TRBD1. The trim removed 2 bases at V and 7 bases at J, leaving 14 bases unmatched. This CDR3 contains 18 residues. Germline V gene lookup returns CDR1 MGHDK and CDR2 SYGVNS. CDR3 protein: CASSEVAGNRGWNSPLHF. The CDR3 nucleotides read TGTGCCAGCAGTGAAGTAGCCGGAAACAGGGGTTGGAATTCACCCCTCCACTTT.

CDR3 bases: TGTGCCAGCAGTGACAGCCCCTACGAGCAGTACTTC. Translated: CASSDSPYEQYF. This chain joins TRBV27 and TRBJ2-7; D is perhaps TRBD1 (5 bases). Trimming took 5 bases from V and 2 from J, leaving 7 bases between them. Germline CDR1 and CDR2: MNHEY and SMNVEV (reference sequence). This CDR3 is 12 amino acids long.